The clone carrying this T cell receptor beta chain was seen at least ten times. Its matching antigen is unknown. CDR1 MNHEY and CDR2 SMNVEV come from the germline V gene (reference sequence). The V and J ends lost 2 bases and 4 bases, in that order; junction bases with no gene match: 4. The CDR3 is made up of 14 amino acids. This sample was included in a study of early T cells in non-severe SARS-CoV-2 infection. Study-level information: The authors sequenced bulk RNA from unsorted whole blood, leaving chains unpaired. Findings and caveats of the study: Anti-spike CD8 specificities were favored by VDJdb matching, whose results missed private and CD4 specificities.

The protocol attached unique molecular identifiers to individual cDNA molecules. TCRdb reprocessed the 5' RACE reads with MiXCR, giving one entry per CDR3 protein. This sample has about 48,000 distinct CDR3 sequences, with 7.7% found just once. This chain connects TRBV27 to TRBJ1-2; TRBD1 matches 7 bases. This TCR was recovered from an adult who was a healthcare worker with PCR-confirmed SARS-CoV-2 infection or an uninfected control (not recorded which). The sample taken for sequencing was whole blood. The CDR3 region has the DNA TGTGCCAGCAGTTTACAGGGGGGCGTCTATGGCTACACCTTC. Protein: CASSLQGGVYGYTF.